This record covers a single TCR beta chain. What it binds is unknown. The data were taken from a study of shared clonotypes between healthy human individuals. Study-wide results and limits: In this cohort, only blood was sampled, and tissue repertoires likely differ. The study found about 5% of naive CD4 clonotypes shared across a handful of donors.

CDR1 is MNHNY, CDR2 SVGAGI, per germline (reference sequence). The CDR3 is 13 amino acids. V dropped 2 bases and J dropped 3 bases, with 5 bases sitting between them. At a deep level, the assay was run. TCRdb's table, derived via immunoSEQ multiplex PCR, lists solely in-frame clones and lacks some. Altogether approximately 2,000,000 clones are present, about 90% being singletons, with the ten largest covering 0.3% to 0.45%. Sequenced input: naive CD4+ T cells from PBMCs. The subset: CD45RA+ positively selected. V is TRBV6-6 and J is TRBJ1-3, with D unresolved. The sequence was collected from a man younger than 30 in good health. Some clones in this sample may be carry-over from other donors' samples. The CDR3 coding sequence is TGTGCCAGCAGTTACGGTCGTGGAAACACCATATATTTT. It specifies CASSYGRGNTIYF.